This T cell receptor (beta chain) was sequenced during a study of T cells in Graves' hyperthyroidism and ophthalmopathy. Study-level points and caveats: The model anticipated ophthalmopathy a median about 7.1 months pre-onset. Blood also contained most expanded thyroid clonotypes above 0.001.

CDR1 and CDR2 (germline): MDHEN, SYDVKM. V lost 10 bases, J lost 6 bases, and 22 bases stayed unmatched. The CDR3 is 17 amino acids. This clonotype was seen many times. Its antigen is currently unknown. TCR beta CDR3 region amplification was performed from RNA transcripts. HTBI primers were used for first-round RT-PCR of the TCR CDR3. TCRdb recomputed calls from the multiplex PCR reads with MiXCR, one row per CDR3 protein. The data contain about 640,000 distinct CDR3 sequences, about 14% of them singletons. The diagnostic basis comprised clinical symptoms, serum thyroxine and TRAb, thyroid ultrasound and orbital computed tomography. A roughly 9.7 ml volume of fresh peripheral blood provided the PBMCs.

The V gene is TRBV28, the J gene TRBJ2-7; 9 bases line up with TRBD1. The sample consisted of blood. This TCR was recovered from a woman in her fifties or sixties with Graves' ophthalmopathy. The DNA for the CDR3 is TGTGCCACTCAACCGGGACAGGGATCCCTCGAGGAGGGCGAGCAGTACTTC. Translating gives CATQPGQGSLEEGEQYF.